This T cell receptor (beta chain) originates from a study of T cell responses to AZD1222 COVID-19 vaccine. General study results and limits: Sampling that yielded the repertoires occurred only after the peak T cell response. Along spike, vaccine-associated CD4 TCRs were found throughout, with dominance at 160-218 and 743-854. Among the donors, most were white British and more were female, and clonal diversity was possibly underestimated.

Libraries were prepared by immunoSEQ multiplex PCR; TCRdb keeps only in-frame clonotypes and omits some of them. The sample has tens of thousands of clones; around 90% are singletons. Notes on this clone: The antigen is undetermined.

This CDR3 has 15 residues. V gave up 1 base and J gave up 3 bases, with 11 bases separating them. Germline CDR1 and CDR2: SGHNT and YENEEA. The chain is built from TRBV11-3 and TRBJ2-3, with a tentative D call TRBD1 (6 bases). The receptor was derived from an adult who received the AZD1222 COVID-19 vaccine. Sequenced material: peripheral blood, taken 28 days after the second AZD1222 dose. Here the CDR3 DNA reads TGTGCCAGCAGCTTAGGGGGGCAGGGAACAGATACGCAGTATTTT. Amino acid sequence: CASSLGGQGTDTQYF. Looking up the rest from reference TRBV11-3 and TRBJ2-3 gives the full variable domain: EAGVVQSPRYKIIEKKQPVAFWCNPISGHNTLYWYLQNLGQGPELLIRYENEEAVDDSQLPKDRFSAERLKGVDSTLKIQPAELGDSAVYLCASSLGGQGTDTQYFGPGTRLTVL.